This TCR beta chain was captured by sequencing in a study of T-cell reconstitution after alpha-beta-depleted transplantation in children (TCRdb year 2016). Study-level background: T-cell immune reconstitution after TCRalphabeta/CD19-depleted allogeneic hematopoietic cell transplantation in children was quantitatively tracked in the study by means of TCR repertoire profiling.

This clonotype was observed at least ten times. Its antigen remains unidentified. No much larger clonotype is one base removed from it; base qualities were not supplied. For this chain, trimming is 0 bases at the V end and 1 base at the J end, and the number of junction bases without a gene match is 1. Its CDR3 holds 15 amino acids, cysteine through phenylalanine. Just CDR3 DNA is preserved here, 45 bases in frame from base 1. CDR1 MNHEY and CDR2 SVGAGI are derived from the germline V gene. The library was built by means of PCR. Instrument used: Illumina HiSeq 2500. TCR library preparation used molecular barcoding, with unique molecular identifiers applied to normalize quantification of the TCRbeta repertoire. The raw public reads went through TCRdb reprocessing: fastp at Q25, MiXCR clone calling, in-frame beta chains kept. Under each unique CDR3 protein, matching rows form one entry showing the most common genes and DNA. The sample table shows around 370,000 distinct CDR3 sequences, and around a tenth are seen once. The top ten clones comprise roughly 2.5% of the sample.

The sample here was PBMCs from the stem cell graft donor, taken from the stem cell graft. The chain employs TRBV6-5 and TRBJ2-7; a stretch of 9 junction bases matches TRBD1. The sequence was collected from a human donor who donated a stem cell graft to a child with acute lymphoblastic leukemia. The CDR3 corresponds to CASSYSGQGSYEQYF. The nucleotides read TGTGCCAGCAGTTACTCGGGACAGGGATCCTACGAGCAGTACTTC.